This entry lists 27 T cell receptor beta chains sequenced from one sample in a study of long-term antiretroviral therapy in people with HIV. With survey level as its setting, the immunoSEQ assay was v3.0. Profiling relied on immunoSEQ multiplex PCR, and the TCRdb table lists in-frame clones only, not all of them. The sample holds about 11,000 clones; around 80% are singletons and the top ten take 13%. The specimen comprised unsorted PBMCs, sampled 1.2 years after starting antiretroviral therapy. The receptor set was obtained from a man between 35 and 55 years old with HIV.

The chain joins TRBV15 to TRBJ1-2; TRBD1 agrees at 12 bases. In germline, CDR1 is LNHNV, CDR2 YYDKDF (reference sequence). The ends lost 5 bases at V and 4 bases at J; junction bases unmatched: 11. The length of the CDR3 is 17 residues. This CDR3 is CATSAPGQGALSYGYTF. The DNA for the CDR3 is TGTGCCACCAGCGCCCCGGGACAGGGGGCGCTCAGCTATGGCTACACCTTC.

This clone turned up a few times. CDR3 protein: CASSRTSGGSYEQYF. CDR3 coding DNA: TGTGCCAGCTCAAGAACTAGCGGGGGGTCCTACGAGCAGTACTTC. The V gene is TRBV2, the J gene TRBJ2-7; 12 nucleotides agree with TRBD2. Germline values: CDR1 SNHLY, CDR2 FYNNEI. This CDR3 spans 15 amino acids. The junction had 6 bases not matched to a gene; V was cut back by 8 bases and J by 1 base.

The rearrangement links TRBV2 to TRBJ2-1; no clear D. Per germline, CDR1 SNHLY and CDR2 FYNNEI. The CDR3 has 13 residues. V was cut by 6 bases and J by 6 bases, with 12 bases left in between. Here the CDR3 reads CASSWTPGNEQFF. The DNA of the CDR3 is TGTGCCAGCAGCTGGACCCCGGGCAATGAGCAGTTCTTC.

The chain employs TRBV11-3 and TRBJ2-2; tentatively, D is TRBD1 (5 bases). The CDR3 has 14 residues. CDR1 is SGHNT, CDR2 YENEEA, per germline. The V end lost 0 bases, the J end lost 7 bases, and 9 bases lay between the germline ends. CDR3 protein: CASSLEAGNGELFF. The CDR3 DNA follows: TGTGCCAGCAGCTTAGAGGCAGGGAACGGGGAGCTGTTTTTT. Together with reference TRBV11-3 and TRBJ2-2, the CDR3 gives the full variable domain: EAGVVQSPRYKIIEKKQPVAFWCNPISGHNTLYWYLQNLGQGPELLIRYENEEAVDDSQLPKDRFSAERLKGVDSTLKIQPAELGDSAVYLCASSLEAGNGELFFGEGSRLTVL.

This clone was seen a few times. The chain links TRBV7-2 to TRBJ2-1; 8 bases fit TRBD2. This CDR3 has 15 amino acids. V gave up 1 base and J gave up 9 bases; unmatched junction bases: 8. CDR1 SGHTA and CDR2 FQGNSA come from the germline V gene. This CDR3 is CASSLGRRGAGEQFF. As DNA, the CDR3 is TGTGCCAGCAGCTTAGGGCGGCGGGGGGCCGGTGAGCAGTTCTTC.

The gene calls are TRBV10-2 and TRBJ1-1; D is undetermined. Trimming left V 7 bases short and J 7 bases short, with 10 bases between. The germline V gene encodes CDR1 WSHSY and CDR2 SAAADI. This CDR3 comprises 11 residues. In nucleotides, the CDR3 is TGCGCCAGCACGACGGGGAATGAAGCTTTCTTT. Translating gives CASTTGNEAFF.

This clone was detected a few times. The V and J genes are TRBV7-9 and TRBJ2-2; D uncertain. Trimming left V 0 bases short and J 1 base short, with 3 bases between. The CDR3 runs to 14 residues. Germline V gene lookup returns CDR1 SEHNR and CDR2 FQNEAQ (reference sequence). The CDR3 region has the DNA TGTGCCAGCAGCTTAGCGGGGAACACCGGGGAGCTGTTTTTT. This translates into CASSLAGNTGELFF.

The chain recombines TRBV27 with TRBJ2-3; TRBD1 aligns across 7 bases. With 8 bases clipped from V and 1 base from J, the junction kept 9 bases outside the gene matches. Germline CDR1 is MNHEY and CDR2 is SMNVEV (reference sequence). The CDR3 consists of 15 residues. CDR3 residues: CASGDRVGGTDTQYF. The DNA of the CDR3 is TGTGCCAGCGGAGACAGGGTAGGTGGCACAGATACGCAGTATTTT.

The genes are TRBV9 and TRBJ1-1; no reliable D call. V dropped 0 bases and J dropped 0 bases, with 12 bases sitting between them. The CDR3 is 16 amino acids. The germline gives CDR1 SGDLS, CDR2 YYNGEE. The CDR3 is CASSVVVGGLNTEAFF. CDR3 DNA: TGTGCCAGCAGCGTAGTCGTCGGCGGGCTGAACACTGAAGCTTTCTTT.

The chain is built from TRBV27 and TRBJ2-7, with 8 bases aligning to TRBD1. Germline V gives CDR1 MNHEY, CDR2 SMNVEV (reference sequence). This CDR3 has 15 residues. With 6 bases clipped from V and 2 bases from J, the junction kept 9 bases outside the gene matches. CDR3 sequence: CASSGITDRAYEQYF. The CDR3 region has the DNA TGTGCCAGCAGCGGAATAACGGACAGGGCCTACGAGCAGTACTTC.

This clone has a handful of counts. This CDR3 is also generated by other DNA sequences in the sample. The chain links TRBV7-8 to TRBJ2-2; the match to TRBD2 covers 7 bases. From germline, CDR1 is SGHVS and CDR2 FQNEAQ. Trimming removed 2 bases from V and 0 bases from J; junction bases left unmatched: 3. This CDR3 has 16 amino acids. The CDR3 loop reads CASSLREGSNTGELFF. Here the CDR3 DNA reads TGTGCCAGCAGCTTAAGGGAGGGCTCGAACACCGGGGAGCTGTTTTTT.

The CDR3 DNA is TGTGCCAGCATCGCGGGACTAGCGGGGGTCACCGGGGAGCTGTTTTTT. It is translated as CASIAGLAGVTGELFF. The V and J genes are TRBV11-2 and TRBJ2-2; 14 bases match TRBD2. The CDR3 contains 16 residues. Per germline, CDR1 SGHAT and CDR2 FQNNGV. The V gene end was trimmed by 7 bases and the J gene end by 4 bases; junction bases not matched to a gene: 5.

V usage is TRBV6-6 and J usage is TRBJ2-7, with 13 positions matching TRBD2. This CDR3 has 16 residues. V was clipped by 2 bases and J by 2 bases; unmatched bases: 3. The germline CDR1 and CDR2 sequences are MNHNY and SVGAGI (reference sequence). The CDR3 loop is CASSYPGTSGAYEQYF. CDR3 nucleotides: TGTGCCAGCAGTTACCCAGGGACTAGCGGGGCCTACGAGCAGTACTTC.

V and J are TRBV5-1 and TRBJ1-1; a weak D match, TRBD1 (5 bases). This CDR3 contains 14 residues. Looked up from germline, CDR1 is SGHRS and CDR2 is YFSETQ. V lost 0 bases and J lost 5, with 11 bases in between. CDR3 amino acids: CASSLGQGFTEAFF. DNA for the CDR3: TGCGCCAGCAGCTTGGGGCAGGGTTTTACTGAAGCTTTCTTT.

The CDR3 region is CATSRQLGPETQYF. The CDR3 nucleotides read TGTGCCACCAGCAGGCAACTAGGCCCAGAGACCCAGTACTTC. V usage is TRBV15 and J usage is TRBJ2-5, with a possible D match to TRBD2 (5 bases). The V end lost 3 bases, the J end lost 4 bases, and 12 bases lay between the germline ends. Germline V gene sequence: CDR1 LNHNV, CDR2 YYDKDF (reference sequence). The CDR3 has 14 residues.

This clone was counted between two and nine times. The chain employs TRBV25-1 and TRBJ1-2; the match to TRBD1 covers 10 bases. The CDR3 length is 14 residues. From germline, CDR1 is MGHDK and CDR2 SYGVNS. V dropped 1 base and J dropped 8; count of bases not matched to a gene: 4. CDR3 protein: CASSESGTGEGYTF. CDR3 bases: TGTGCCAGCAGTGAATCTGGGACAGGGGAAGGCTACACCTTC.

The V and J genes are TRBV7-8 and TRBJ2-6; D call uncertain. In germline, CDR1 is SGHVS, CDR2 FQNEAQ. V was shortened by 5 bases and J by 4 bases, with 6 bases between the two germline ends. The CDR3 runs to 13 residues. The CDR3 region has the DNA TGTGCCAGCAGCCCCACCGGGGCCAACGTCCTGACTTTC. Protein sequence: CASSPTGANVLTF.

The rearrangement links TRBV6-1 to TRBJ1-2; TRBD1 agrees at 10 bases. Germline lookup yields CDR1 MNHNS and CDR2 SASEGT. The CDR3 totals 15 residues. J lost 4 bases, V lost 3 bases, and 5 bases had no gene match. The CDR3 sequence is CASSEGTGAGYGYTF. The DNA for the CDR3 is TGTGCCAGCAGTGAGGGGACAGGGGCGGGCTATGGCTACACCTTC.

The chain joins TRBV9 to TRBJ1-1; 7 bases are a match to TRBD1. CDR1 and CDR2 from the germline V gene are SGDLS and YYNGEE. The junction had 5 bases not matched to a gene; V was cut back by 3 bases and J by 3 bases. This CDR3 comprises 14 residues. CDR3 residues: CASSEQTGYTEAFF. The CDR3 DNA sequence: TGTGCCAGCAGCGAACAGACAGGGTACACTGAAGCTTTCTTT.

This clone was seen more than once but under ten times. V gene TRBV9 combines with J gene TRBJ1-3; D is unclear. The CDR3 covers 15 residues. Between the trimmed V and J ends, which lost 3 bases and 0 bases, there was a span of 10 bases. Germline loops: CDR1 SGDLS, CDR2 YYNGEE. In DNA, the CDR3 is TGTGCCAGCAGCGCTCAAAAGGGCTCTGGAAACACCATATATTTT. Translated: CASSAQKGSGNTIYF. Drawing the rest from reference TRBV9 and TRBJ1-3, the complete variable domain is DSGVTQTPKHLITATGQRVTLRCSPRSGDLSVYWYQQSLDQGLQFLIQYYNGEERAKGNILERFSAQQFPDLHSELNLSSLELGDSALYFCASSAQKGSGNTIYFGEGSWLTVV.

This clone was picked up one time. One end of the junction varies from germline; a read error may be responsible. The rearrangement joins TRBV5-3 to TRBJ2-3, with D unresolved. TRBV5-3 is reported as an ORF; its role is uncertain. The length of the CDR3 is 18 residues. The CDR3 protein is CARSLASLRALLTYTQYF. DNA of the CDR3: TGTGCCAGAAGCTTGGCCTCCCTCCGGGCGCTACTCACATATACGCAGTATTTT.

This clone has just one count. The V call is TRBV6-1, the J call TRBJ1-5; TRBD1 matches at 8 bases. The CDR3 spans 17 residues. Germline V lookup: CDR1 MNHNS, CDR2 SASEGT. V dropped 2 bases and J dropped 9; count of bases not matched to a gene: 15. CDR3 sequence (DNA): TGTGCCAGCAGTGAACATCAGGGGGCGAGCCTCATTCCGCCCCAGCATTTT. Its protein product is CASSEHQGASLIPPQHF.

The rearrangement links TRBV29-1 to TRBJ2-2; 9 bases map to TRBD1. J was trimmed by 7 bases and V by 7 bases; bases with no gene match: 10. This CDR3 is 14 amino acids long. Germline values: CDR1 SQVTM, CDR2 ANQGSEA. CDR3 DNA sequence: TGCAGCGACCAGGGACAGGGAGGGGGCGGGGAGCTGTTTTTT. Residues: CSDQGQGGGGELFF.

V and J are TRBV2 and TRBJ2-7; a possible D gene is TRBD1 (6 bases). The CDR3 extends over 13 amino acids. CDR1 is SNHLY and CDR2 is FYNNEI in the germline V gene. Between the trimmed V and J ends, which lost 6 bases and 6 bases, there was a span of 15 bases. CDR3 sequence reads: CASRQGNGFEQYF. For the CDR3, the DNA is TGTGCCAGCAGACAGGGTAACGGGTTCGAGCAGTACTTC.

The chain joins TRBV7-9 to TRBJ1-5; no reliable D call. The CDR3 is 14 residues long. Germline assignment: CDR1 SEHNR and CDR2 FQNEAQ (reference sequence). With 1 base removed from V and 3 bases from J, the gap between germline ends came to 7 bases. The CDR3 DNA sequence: TGTGCCAGCAGCTTAGGGGGATTCAATCAGCCCCAGCATTTT. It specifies CASSLGGFNQPQHF.

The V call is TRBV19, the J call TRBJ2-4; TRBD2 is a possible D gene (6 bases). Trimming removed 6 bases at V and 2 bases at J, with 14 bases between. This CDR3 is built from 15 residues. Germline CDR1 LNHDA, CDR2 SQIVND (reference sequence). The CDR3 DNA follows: TGTGCCAGTAGCTCCGGGGGTGTGTCCAAAAACATTCAGTACTTC. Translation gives CASSSGGVSKNIQYF.

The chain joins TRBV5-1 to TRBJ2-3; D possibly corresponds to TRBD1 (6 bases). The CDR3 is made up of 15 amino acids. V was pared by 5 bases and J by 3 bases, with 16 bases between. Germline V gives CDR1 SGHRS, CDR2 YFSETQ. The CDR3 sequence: CASSGQGLGTDTQYF. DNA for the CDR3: TGCGCCAGCAGTGGGCAGGGGTTAGGTACAGATACGCAGTATTTT.